This TCR beta chain appears in the sequencing data of a study of CD8 T cells in ankylosing spondylitis. It was by quantitative 5'-RACE with molecular barcodes that TCR beta libraries were made. TCRdb reprocessed the 5' RACE reads via MiXCR and lists one record per CDR3 protein. This sample has some 100,000 distinct CDR3 sequences, with roughly 8.8% found just once. Germline lookup yields CDR1 SGHAT and CDR2 FQNNGV. This CDR3 has 15 amino acids. V lost 5 bases to trimming and J lost 1 base, with 15 bases between them. General study points: A motif in TCR beta, a set of several highly homologous variants, appeared characteristic of ankylosing spondylitis blood. Disease-linked clones reportedly concentrated significantly in matched ankylosing spondylitis synovial fluid. Reports of some motif variants in reactive arthritis synovial fluid and blood predate this one. CD8+ disease-linked clones were present at relatively low frequencies in blood.

This clonotype was picked up many times. Its antigen is unknown. The TCR was taken from a male donor with ankylosing spondylitis. The chain couples TRBV11-2 to TRBJ2-7; D is possibly TRBD1 (7 bases). Sequencing was done on a sample of blood, either unsorted or a sorted T cell fraction (not recorded which). The CDR3, as DNA: TGTGCCAGCAGCCCGTTCAGGGGGAGGTCCTACGAGCAGTACTTC. This gives the protein CASSPFRGRSYEQYF.